The rows below give T cell receptor beta chains drawn from one sample of a study of neurological immune-mediated disorders. From the 5' RACE reads, TCRdb called clonotypes with MiXCR, one entry per CDR3 protein. Found here are 45,000 to 50,000 distinct CDR3 sequences, 20% to 30% of them singletons; the top ten hold roughly 25%. The sequencing input was PBMCs. The receptors were sampled from a woman aged 70-85 years in good health. The CDR3 runs from the conserved cysteine through the conserved F or W. The D gene is left open where the match is weak. Not all rows give a size; the values are once, few, many and, for expanded clones, a class.

d_call,j_call,v_call,clone_size,cdr3_aa,cdr3_nt
-,TRBJ2-5,TRBV7-2,many,CASSLWASQETQYF,TGTGCCAGCAGCTTATGGGCTAGCCAAGAGACCCAGTACTTC
TRBD2,TRBJ2-7,TRBV20-1,medium-sized,CSARLADTYEQYF,TGCAGTGCTCGACTAGCGGATACCTACGAGCAGTACTTC
-,TRBJ2-7,TRBV29-1,many,CSAGGGGGEQYF,TGCAGCGCGGGAGGAGGGGGCGGCGAGCAGTACTTC
TRBD1,TRBJ1-4,TRBV27,-,CASTSGGAGGEKLFF,TGTGCCAGCACCTCAGGGGGGGCAGGGGGGGAAAAACTGTTTTTT
-,TRBJ1-2,TRBV7-9,few,CASTDALPRGYTF,TGTGCCAGCACCGACGCGTTACCCCGGGGCTACACCTTC
-,TRBJ2-1,TRBV3-1,many,CASSRIESSYNEQFF,TGTGCCAGCAGCCGTATAGAGAGCTCCTACAATGAGCAGTTCTTC
-,TRBJ2-3,TRBV3-1,many,CASSQPGADTQYF,TGTGCCAGCAGCCAGCCAGGGGCAGATACGCAGTATTTT
TRBD2,TRBJ2-1,TRBV6-2/TRBV6-3,many,CASSYTPGLAAVAYNEQFF,TGTGCCAGCAGTTACACCCCGGGACTAGCGGCCGTGGCCTACAATGAGCAGTTCTTC
-,TRBJ2-2,TRBV4-3,many,CASSQDPRATGELFF,TGCGCCAGCAGCCAAGATCCGAGGGCAACCGGGGAGCTGTTTTTT
-,TRBJ1-5,TRBV12-3/TRBV12-4,few,CASSLAGRINQPQHF,TGTGCCAGCAGTTTAGCGGGTCGGATCAATCAGCCCCAGCATTTT
-,TRBJ2-7,TRBV30,once,CAWTRGFSYEQYF,TGTGCCTGGACAAGGGGATTTTCCTACGAGCAGTACTTC
-,TRBJ1-6,TRBV5-1,many,CASSCPYHRIRSYNSPLHF,TGCGCCAGCAGCTGCCCTTACCACAGAATTCGCTCCTATAATTCACCCCTCCACTTT
-,TRBJ1-2,TRBV28,-,CASDEGLGYTF,TGTGCCAGCGATGAGGGACTTGGCTACACCTTC
-,TRBJ2-7,TRBV27,-,CASSYGAETNYDQYF,TGTGCCAGCAGTTACGGGGCAGAAACTAACTACGACCAGTACTTC
-,TRBJ2-1,TRBV5-1,many,CASSLFPPDNEQFF,TGCGCCAGCAGCTTGTTCCCCCCTGACAATGAGCAGTTCTTC
-,TRBJ1-6,TRBV20-1,many,CSARAVRDNSPLHF,TGCAGTGCTAGAGCAGTCAGAGATAATTCACCCCTCCACTTT
TRBD2,TRBJ2-5,TRBV7-2,many,CASSLGLAGETQYF,TGTGCCAGCAGCCTGGGACTAGCGGGAGAGACCCAGTACTTC
TRBD1,TRBJ2-2,TRBV5-5,many,CASSPGTANTGELFF,TGTGCCAGCAGCCCTGGGACAGCGAACACCGGGGAGCTGTTTTTT
-,TRBJ2-7,TRBV6-2/TRBV6-3,many,CASSYSGLAYEQYF,TGTGCCAGCAGTTACTCGGGGCTCGCCTACGAGCAGTACTTC
TRBD1,TRBJ1-4,TRBV20-1,-,CSARRQGAFEKLFF,TGCAGTGCTAGACGACAGGGGGCATTTGAAAAACTGTTTTTT
TRBD1,TRBJ2-5,TRBV29-1,many,CSVAGTGGFKETQYF,TGCAGCGTAGCCGGGACAGGGGGTTTCAAGGAGACCCAGTACTTC
-,TRBJ1-2,TRBV14,many,CASSLYTGWNYGYTF,TGTGCCAGCAGCCTCTATACGGGTTGGAACTATGGCTACACCTTC
-,TRBJ1-2,TRBV25-1,many,CASYAIDYTF,TGTGCCAGCTACGCCATCGACTACACCTTC
-,TRBJ2-6,TRBV29-1,many,CSVGGASGSGANVLTF,TGCAGCGTTGGAGGGGCGAGTGGCTCTGGGGCCAACGTCCTGACTTTC
TRBD1,TRBJ2-1,TRBV6-1,-,CASSEPGQGYNEQFF,TGTGCCAGCAGTGAACCCGGACAGGGGTACAATGAGCAGTTCTTC
-,TRBJ2-3,TRBV11-2,few,CASSQRVGVDTQYF,TGTGCCAGCAGCCAACGGGTCGGCGTAGATACGCAGTATTTT
-,TRBJ1-5,TRBV20-1,many,CSARDPSGAIQHF,TGCAGTGCTAGAGATCCGAGTGGGGCCATTCAGCATTTT
-,TRBJ1-1,TRBV5-1,-,CASSSGGTTMNTEAFF,TGCGCCAGCAGCAGCGGAGGGACAACGATGAACACTGAAGCTTTCTTT
-,TRBJ1-6,TRBV9,many,CASSVATDNSPLHF,TGTGCCAGCAGCGTAGCTACGGACAATTCACCCCTCCACTTT
TRBD1,TRBJ1-1,TRBV5-4,many,CASSLDRGTEAFF,TGTGCCAGCAGCTTGGACAGGGGAACTGAAGCTTTCTTT
-,TRBJ2-1,TRBV7-2,many,CASSFRPRAFNEQFF,TGTGCCAGCAGCTTTCGACCGAGAGCGTTCAATGAGCAGTTCTTC